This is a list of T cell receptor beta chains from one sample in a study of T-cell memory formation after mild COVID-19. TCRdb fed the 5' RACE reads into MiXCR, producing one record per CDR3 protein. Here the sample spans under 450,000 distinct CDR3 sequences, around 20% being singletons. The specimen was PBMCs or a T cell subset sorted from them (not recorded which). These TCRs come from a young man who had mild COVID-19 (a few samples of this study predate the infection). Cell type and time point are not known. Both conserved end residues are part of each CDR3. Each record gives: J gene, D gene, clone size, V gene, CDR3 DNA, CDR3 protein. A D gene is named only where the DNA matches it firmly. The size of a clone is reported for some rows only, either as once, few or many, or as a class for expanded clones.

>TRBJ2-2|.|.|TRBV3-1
TGTGCCAGCAGCCCAGTGTGGGGGAACACCGGGGAGCTGTTTTTT
CASSPVWGNTGELFF
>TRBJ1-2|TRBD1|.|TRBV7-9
TGTGCCAGCAGCCTGAATCAGGGGGCGAACTATGGCTACACCTTC
CASSLNQGANYGYTF
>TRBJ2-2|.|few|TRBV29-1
TGCAGCTTTGGACTGGCGAACACCGGGGAGCTGTTTTTT
CSFGLANTGELFF
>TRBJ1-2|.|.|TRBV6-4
TGTGCCAGCAGCCCAGAACCGGGGACCTATGGCTACACCTTC
CASSPEPGTYGYTF
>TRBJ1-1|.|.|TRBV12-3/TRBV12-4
TGTGCCAGCAGTATCAACAGGGTATCTAACACTGAAGCTTTCTTT
CASSINRVSNTEAFF
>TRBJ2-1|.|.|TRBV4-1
TGCGCCAGCAGCCAAGCCCTGGGGGGGGGCACGAATGAGCAGTTCTTC
CASSQALGGGTNEQFF
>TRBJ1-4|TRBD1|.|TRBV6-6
TGTGCCAGCAGTTACTTCGGGACAGGGTTTAACGAAAAACTGTTTTTT
CASSYFGTGFNEKLFF
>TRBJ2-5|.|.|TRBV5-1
TGCGCCAGCAGCTTGTCGTCCGTTTGGTCTAAAGAGACCCAGTACTTC
CASSLSSVWSKETQYF
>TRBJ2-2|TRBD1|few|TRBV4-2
TGTGCCAGCAGCCTTTCGGGACAGGGGACGTCGGGGGAGCTGTTTTTT
CASSLSGQGTSGELFF
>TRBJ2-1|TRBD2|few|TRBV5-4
TGTGCCAGCAGCCGCGAGGGACTAGCGGGGTACAATGAGCAGTTCTTC
CASSREGLAGYNEQFF
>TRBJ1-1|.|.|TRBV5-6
TGTGCCAGCCTTGAGGGTCCAAGTTCCACTGAAGCTTTCTTT
CASLEGPSSTEAFF
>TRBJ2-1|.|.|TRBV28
TGTGCAAGCAGTTATGTCGGGGGGCTCTACAATGAGCAGTTCTTC
CASSYVGGLYNEQFF
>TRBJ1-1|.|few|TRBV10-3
TGTGCCACATCTTTCTATAAACAGAGGAACACTGAAGCTTTCTTT
CATSFYKQRNTEAFF
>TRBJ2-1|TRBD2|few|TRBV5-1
TGCGCCAGCAGCTTGACTAGCGGGGAGGGGGACAATGAGCAGTTCTTC
CASSLTSGEGDNEQFF
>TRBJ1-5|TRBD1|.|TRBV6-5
TGTGCCAGCATCATGGGGGACAGGGACCAGCCCCAGCATTTT
CASIMGDRDQPQHF
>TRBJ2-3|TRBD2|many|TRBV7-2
TGTGCCAGCAGCTCTGAGCGGGGGGTCCGTACGCAGTATTTT
CASSSERGVRTQYF
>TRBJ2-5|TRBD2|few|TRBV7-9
TGTGCCAGCAGCGGGCCCTTGGAGCGGGGGATACAAGAGACCCAGTACTTC
CASSGPLERGIQETQYF
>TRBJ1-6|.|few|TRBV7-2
TGTGCCAGCAGCGGGGGTAACAGTTCACCCCTCCACTTT
CASSGGNSSPLHF
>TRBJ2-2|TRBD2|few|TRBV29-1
TGCAGCGGCGGGGGACCGAACACCGGGGAGCTGTTTTTT
CSGGGPNTGELFF
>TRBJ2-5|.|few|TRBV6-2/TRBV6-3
TGTGCCAGCGCGCGTCGGGCGCAAGAGACCCAGTACTTC
CASARRAQETQYF
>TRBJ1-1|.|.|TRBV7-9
TGTGCCAGCAGAGCCCTCGCGGGCACTGAAGCTTTCTTT
CASRALAGTEAFF
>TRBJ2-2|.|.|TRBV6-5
TGTGCCAGCAATTTTGGACAGCAAAACCCCGGGGAGCTGTTTTTT
CASNFGQQNPGELFF
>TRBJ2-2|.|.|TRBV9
TGTGCCAGCAGCGTAGATTCAAGGGGCGCCGGGCCCGGGGAGCTGTTTTTT
CASSVDSRGAGPGELFF
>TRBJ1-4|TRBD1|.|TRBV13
TGTGCCAGCAGCTTTTCCAGGGGGCTTATCAGTGAAAAACTGTTTTTT
CASSFSRGLISEKLFF
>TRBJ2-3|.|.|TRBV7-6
TGTGCCAGCGGAATAAGGACAGGAGGGGCAGATACGCAGTATTTT
CASGIRTGGADTQYF
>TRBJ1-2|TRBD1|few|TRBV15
TGTGCCACCAGCAGATTGGACAGGGGGGATGGCTACACCTTC
CATSRLDRGDGYTF
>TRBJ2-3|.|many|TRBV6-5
TGTGCCAGCAGTTACTCGACGGCAGCAGATACGCAGTATTTT
CASSYSTAADTQYF
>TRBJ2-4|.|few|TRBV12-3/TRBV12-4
TGTGCCAGCAGATTGGGTGCCATACGCAAAAACATTCAGTACTTC
CASRLGAIRKNIQYF
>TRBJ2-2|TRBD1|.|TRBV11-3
TGTGCCAGCAGCCCCGCGGACAGGGGGAACACCGGGGAGCTGTTTTTT
CASSPADRGNTGELFF
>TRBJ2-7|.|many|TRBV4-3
TGCGCCAGCAGCCAGGGAAAAGGGCCTAACTACGAGCAGTACTTC
CASSQGKGPNYEQYF
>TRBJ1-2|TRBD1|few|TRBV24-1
TGTGCCACCAGGGCAGGGGGCAGCTATGGCTACACCTTC
CATRAGGSYGYTF
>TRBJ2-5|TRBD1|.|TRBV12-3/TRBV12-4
TGTGCCAGCGGGACAGGGGGCCACGAGACCCAGTACTTC
CASGTGGHETQYF
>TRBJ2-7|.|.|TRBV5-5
TGTGCCAGCAGTTCCCCGGGGGGCTGGGGCGACGAGCAGTACTTC
CASSSPGGWGDEQYF
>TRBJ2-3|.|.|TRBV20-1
TGCAGTGCTAGAGGTATCTTCGGGCGACCTAGCACAGATACGCAGTATTTT
CSARGIFGRPSTDTQYF
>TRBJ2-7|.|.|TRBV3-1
TGTGCCAGCAGCCAAGTCTCTACAATTGACTTC
CASSQVSTIDF
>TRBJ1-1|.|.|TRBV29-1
TGCAGCGCTTTCTCAGGGCGGTGGAACACTGAAGCTTTCTTT
CSAFSGRWNTEAFF
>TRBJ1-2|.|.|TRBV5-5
TGTGCCAGCAGCTCAAGGGACATAGCTAACTATGGCTACACCTTC
CASSSRDIANYGYTF
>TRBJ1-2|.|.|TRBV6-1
TGTGCCAGTCGGGGGGGGGACTATGGCTACACCTTC
CASRGGDYGYTF
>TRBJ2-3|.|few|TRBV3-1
TGTGCCAGCAGCCTAGGGACCCTCGGCACAGATACGCAGTATTTT
CASSLGTLGTDTQYF
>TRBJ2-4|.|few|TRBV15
TGTGCCACCAGCAGAACGGGGGCAGGAGCCAAAAACATTCAGTACTTC
CATSRTGAGAKNIQYF
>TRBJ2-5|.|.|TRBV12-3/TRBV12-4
TGTGCCAGCAGTTTAACTGGCGGTTGGGAGACCCAGTACTTC
CASSLTGGWETQYF
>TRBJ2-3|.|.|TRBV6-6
TGTGCCAGCAGAGCTCCTGGAGATACGCAGTATTTT
CASRAPGDTQYF
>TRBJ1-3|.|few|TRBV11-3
TGTGCCAGCAGCCACGGGGGGCTCGGAAACACCATATATTTT
CASSHGGLGNTIYF
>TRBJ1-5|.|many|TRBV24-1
TGTGCCACCACCAATGGTCCTCGAGGGGGAGGTCAAACGGGATATCAGCCCCAGCATTTT
CATTNGPRGGGQTGYQPQHF
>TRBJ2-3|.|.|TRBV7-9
TGTGCCAGCGGCCGTGCGGCAGATACGCAGTATTTT
CASGRAADTQYF
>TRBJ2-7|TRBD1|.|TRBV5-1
TGCGCCAGCAGCTTGGAGACAGGGTCCTACGAGCAGTACTTC
CASSLETGSYEQYF
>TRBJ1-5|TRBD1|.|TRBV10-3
TGTGCCATCAGCAGGACAGGGTCGAATCAGCCCCAGCATTTT
CAISRTGSNQPQHF
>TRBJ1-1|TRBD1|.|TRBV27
TGTGCCTGTCGGACAGGGATGAACACTGAAGCTTTCTTT
CACRTGMNTEAFF
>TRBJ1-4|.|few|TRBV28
TGTGCCAGCAGGCAGCAAAATGAAAAACTGTTTTTT
CASRQQNEKLFF
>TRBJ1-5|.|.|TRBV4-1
TGCGCCAGCAGCCAAGGGATGCAACAGTTAAATCAGCCCCAGCATTTT
CASSQGMQQLNQPQHF
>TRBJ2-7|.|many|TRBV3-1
TGTGCCAGCAGCCCCTCACAGGGAATTCGGCACTTC
CASSPSQGIRHF
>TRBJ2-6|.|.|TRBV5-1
TGCGCCAGCAGCTTGGTCAGGGACTCTGGGGCCAACGTCCTGACTTTC
CASSLVRDSGANVLTF
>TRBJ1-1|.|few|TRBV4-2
TGTGCCAGCAGCCAACAGGGACAGAACACTGAAGCTTTCTTT
CASSQQGQNTEAFF
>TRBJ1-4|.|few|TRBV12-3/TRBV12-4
TGTGCCAGCAGTTTCTCAGGGGTCGAAGAAAAACTGTTTTTT
CASSFSGVEEKLFF